This passage covers 14 T cell receptor beta chains from one sample sequenced in a study of T cell changes during pregnancy in multiple sclerosis. Sequencing was performed with immunoSEQ multiplex PCR; in TCRdb, only in-frame clones are kept and a portion is missing. The table shows 30,000 to 35,000 clones, with approximately 91% occurring only once. Sequenced material: CD8+ T cells from peripheral blood mononuclear cells, taken before pregnancy. Every receptor here comes from a female donor with multiple sclerosis, enrolled in a pregnancy study.

This clone was seen more than once but under ten times. J is TRBJ2-7 and V is TRBV2; TRBD1 agrees at 11 bases. Unmatched junction bases numbered 2, after V lost 6 bases and J lost 7 bases. CDR1 and CDR2 (germline): SNHLY, FYNNEI. This CDR3 is built from 12 residues. The CDR3 DNA reads TGTGCCAGCAGGGACAGGGGGCGAGAGCAGTACTTC. This gives the protein CASRDRGREQYF.

This chain uses TRBV19 with TRBJ1-5; D is unresolved. This CDR3 region has 14 residues. V lost 1 base and J 7 bases, leaving 11 bases between the germline ends. Germline lookup yields CDR1 LNHDA and CDR2 SQIVND (reference sequence). CDR3 sequence: CASSIVLFLQPQHF. The CDR3 DNA follows: TGTGCCAGTAGTATAGTACTGTTTCTCCAGCCCCAGCATTTT.

This clone was observed a few times. The J gene is TRBJ2-4, the V gene TRBV15; no firm D call. This CDR3 region has 18 residues. V lost 0 bases, J lost 0 bases, and 15 bases lay in between. CDR1 and CDR2 (germline): LNHNV, YYDKDF (reference sequence). The DNA for the CDR3 is TGTGCCACCAGCAGAGATTCCCTAGGCGAGCTAGCCAAAAACATTCAGTACTTC. Its translation: CATSRDSLGELAKNIQYF.

This chain joins TRBV6-5 and TRBJ1-5; 9 nucleotides match TRBD1. From germline, CDR1 is MNHEY and CDR2 SVGAGI. There are 15 residues in the CDR3. Trimming took 4 bases from V and 4 from J; bases not matched to a gene: 5. The CDR3 here is CASSSGTGSNQPQHF. The CDR3 coding sequence is TGTGCCAGCAGTTCCGGGACAGGGTCTAATCAGCCCCAGCATTTT.

The chain links TRBV7-3 to TRBJ1-2, with D unresolved. The CDR3 runs to 14 residues. Germline V lookup: CDR1 SGHTA, CDR2 FQGTGA. Trimming took off 0 bases at V and 3 bases at J, with 8 bases between the two ends. The CDR3: CASSLTGSHYGYTF. CDR3 bases: TGTGCCAGCAGCTTAACGGGGAGCCACTATGGCTACACCTTC. Variable domain in full (rest from reference TRBV7-3 and TRBJ1-2): GAGVSQTPSNKVTEKGKYVELRCDPISGHTALYWYRQSLGQGPEFLIYFQGTGAADDSGLPNDRFFAVRPEGSVSTLKIQRTERGDSAVYLCASSLTGSHYGYTFGSGTRLTVV.

The V call is TRBV7-9, the J call TRBJ2-1, with 10 bases lining up with TRBD2. The CDR3 consists of 18 residues. J was trimmed by 7 bases and V by 5 bases; bases with no gene match: 17. CDR1 and CDR2 (germline): SEHNR, FQNEAQ (reference sequence). CDR3 sequence (DNA): TGTGCCAGCAGCCCAGTGGTAGCGGGGGGATACTATACGAATGAGCAGTTCTTC. Protein product: CASSPVVAGGYYTNEQFF.

The J gene is TRBJ2-1, the V gene TRBV7-2; 7 bases agree with TRBD1. The CDR3 loop spans 15 amino acids. The junction had 8 bases not matched to a gene; V was cut back by 2 bases and J by 7 bases. Germline CDR1 reads SGHTA; CDR2 reads FQGNSA. CDR3 in amino acids: CASSLLQGWPNEQFF. The CDR3 DNA is TGTGCCAGCAGCTTACTACAGGGGTGGCCAAATGAGCAGTTCTTC.

The J gene is TRBJ2-5, the V gene TRBV19; perhaps TRBD2 as D (6 bases). The CDR3 loop spans 15 amino acids. Per the germline V gene, CDR1 is LNHDA and CDR2 is SQIVND (reference sequence). The V end was cut by 7 bases, the J end by 5 bases, with 20 bases between. The CDR3 loop reads CASTPAGSRGETQYF. The CDR3 bases are TGTGCCAGTACCCCGGCAGGGTCCCGGGGGGAGACCCAGTACTTC.

J is TRBJ2-1 and V is TRBV29-1; 10 bases fit TRBD1. CDR3 length: 14 residues. V was pared by 7 bases and J by 5 bases, with 8 bases of the junction left unmatched. Germline CDR1 is SQVTM and CDR2 is ANQGSEA. CDR3 bases: TGCAGCGGACAGGGGGCCCGATTGGACAATGAGCAGTTCTTC. Encoded protein: CSGQGARLDNEQFF.

In this sample, this clone turned up once. The chain employs TRBV19 and TRBJ2-7, with D possibly matching TRBD1 (5 bases). V was shortened by 5 bases and J by 2 bases, with 13 bases between the two germline ends. The CDR3 contains 14 residues. Germline lookup yields CDR1 LNHDA and CDR2 SQIVND (reference sequence). CDR3 region: CASSDFGATYEQYF. The CDR3 DNA sequence: TGTGCCAGTAGTGATTTTGGGGCTACCTACGAGCAGTACTTC.

The gene calls are TRBV13 and TRBJ1-2; TRBD1 might be the D (6 bases). Germline V gives CDR1 PRHDT, CDR2 FYEKMQ (reference sequence). The CDR3 totals 16 residues. Between the trimmed V and J ends, which lost 0 bases and 6 bases, there was a span of 17 bases. Here the CDR3 reads CASSLGLFDRINGYTF. CDR3 DNA: TGTGCCAGCAGCTTAGGCTTGTTCGACAGGATAAATGGCTACACCTTC.

This chain uses TRBV16 with TRBJ2-5; D gene uncertain. CDR1 KGHSY and CDR2 FQNENV come from the germline V gene. Between the trimmed V and J ends, which lost 1 base and 3 bases, there was a span of 9 bases. This CDR3 spans 14 amino acids. Here the CDR3 reads CASSQFYRKETQYF. Written as DNA, the CDR3 is TGTGCCAGCAGCCAATTCTACAGAAAAGAGACCCAGTACTTC.

This clone appeared a single time. V usage is TRBV27 and J usage is TRBJ1-5; 10 positions agree with TRBD1. Trimming took 10 bases from V and 3 from J; bases not matched to a gene: 6. Germline V lookup: CDR1 MNHEY, CDR2 SMNVEV (reference sequence). The CDR3 runs to 14 residues. Here the CDR3 DNA reads TGTGCCACCCGGACAGGGGGGGACAATCAGCCCCAGCATTTT. Its protein product is CATRTGGDNQPQHF.

The V and J genes are TRBV4-3 and TRBJ1-2; TRBD1 might be the D (5 bases). The CDR3 contains 16 residues. Germline lookup yields CDR1 LGHNA and CDR2 YSLEER. V was shortened by 4 bases and J by 7 bases, with 22 bases between the two germline ends. In DNA, the CDR3 is TGCGCCAGCAGCCTGGTGTGGTCAGGGAAGGCTCGTGGCTACACCTTC. This translates into CASSLVWSGKARGYTF.